This record looks at one T cell receptor beta chain sequence and its context. Its target is not known. A single base separates this from a much larger clone, so it may be a read error. The sample contains more than one DNA sequence encoding this CDR3. This specimen belongs to a study of shared clonotypes between healthy human individuals. Study information: Three plates each covered CD4 naive and memory; CD8 naive two, CD8 memory one. Findings and caveats of the study: Compared with memory subsets, naive subsets generally had larger estimated richness. Despite large depth, rarefaction showed incomplete sorted-subset sequencing.

This CDR3 spans 15 amino acids. Trimming cost V 5 bases and J 5 bases; bases outside gene matches: 11. Germline V gene data show CDR1 as SQVTM and CDR2 as ANQGSEA. It was at deep level that the assay was run. Sequenced by immunoSEQ multiplex PCR; TCRdb stores in-frame clones only, minus some. This sample has about 2 million clones, with 95% found just once. This TCR was sampled from a man aged 18 to 29 in good health. This sequence joins TRBV29-1 and TRBJ2-5, with TRBD2 identical over 10 bases. Sequencing was performed on naive CD4+ T cells sorted from blood. Subset meaning: CD45RA+ positively selected. CDR3 in amino acids: CSVKWTSGSQETQYF. The CDR3 DNA sequence: TGCAGCGTTAAATGGACTAGCGGATCACAGGAGACCCAGTACTTC.